The 11 T cell receptor beta chains in this list originate from one sample, sequenced in a study of control samples from healthy donors and cancer patients. The table came from immunoSEQ multiplex PCR; TCRdb's copy has only in-frame clones and leaves some out. The sample holds roughly 130,000 clones; just under 95% are singletons and the top ten take about 3.5%. The material sequenced was blood. The receptors here all came from a man younger than 45 in good health.

The chain carries TRBV7-9 and TRBJ2-1; D is uncertain. Germline CDR1 is SEHNR and CDR2 is FQNEAQ (reference sequence). V lost 2 bases and J lost 8, with 10 bases in between. The CDR3 runs to 13 residues. CDR3 sequence: CASSLTFNYEQFF. The DNA for the CDR3 is TGTGCCAGCAGCTTAACTTTTAACTATGAGCAGTTCTTC.

This clone turned up a few times. V and J are TRBV6-1 and TRBJ1-6, with TRBD1 matching over 9 bases. V gave up 0 bases and J gave up 7 bases; unmatched junction bases: 4. This CDR3 has 16 amino acids. Germline CDR1 and CDR2: MNHNS and SASEGT. The CDR3: CASSEASGQGNSPLHF. As DNA, the CDR3 is TGTGCCAGCAGTGAAGCGAGCGGACAGGGGAATTCACCCCTCCACTTT.

This chain uses TRBV4-2 with TRBJ1-4; no definite D call. Looked up from germline, CDR1 is LGHNA and CDR2 is YNFKEQ. This CDR3 is 17 amino acids long. The germline V and J ends were trimmed by 0 bases and 3 bases, with 14 bases remaining between them. CDR3 sequence reads: CASSQDRRVSANEKLFF. DNA of the CDR3: TGTGCCAGCAGCCAAGATCGGAGGGTGAGCGCTAATGAAAAACTGTTTTTT.

The chain carries TRBV11-2 and TRBJ2-7; D remains unclear. Germline values: CDR1 SGHAT, CDR2 FQNNGV. The CDR3 totals 13 residues. The V end lost 2 bases, the J end lost 0 bases, and 5 bases lay between the germline ends. This CDR3 is CASSLTNSYEQYF. In DNA form, the CDR3 reads TGTGCCAGCAGCTTAACTAACTCCTACGAGCAGTACTTC. Supplemented by reference TRBV11-2 and TRBJ2-7, the full variable domain reads EAGVAQSPRYKIIEKRQSVAFWCNPISGHATLYWYQQILGQGPKLLIQFQNNGVVDDSQLPKDRFSAERLKGVDSTLKIQPAKLEDSAVYLCASSLTNSYEQYFGPGTRLTVT.

CDR3 bases: TGTGCCAGCAGCTTGTATCAGGGAGCCTACGAGCAGTACTTC. Its translation is CASSLYQGAYEQYF. V gene TRBV5-8 combines with J gene TRBJ2-7; either TRBD1 or TRBD2 may fit D (5 bases each). V lost 1 base, J lost 2 bases, and 10 bases lay in between. The CDR3 covers 14 residues. Germline CDR1 is SGHTS and CDR2 is YDEGEE.

This chain links TRBV5-1 with TRBJ2-3; no definite D call. The CDR3 has 14 amino acids. Germline CDR1 SGHRS, CDR2 YFSETQ. V was clipped by 2 bases and J by 2 bases, with 9 bases between them. The chain's CDR3 is CASSFETATDTQYF. The CDR3 DNA reads TGCGCCAGCAGCTTCGAGACTGCCACAGATACGCAGTATTTT.

This clone was seen a single time. The CDR3 sequence is CASSWGRAEAFF. As DNA, the CDR3 is TGTGCCAGTAGCTGGGGGCGGGCTGAAGCTTTCTTT. This chain links TRBV19 with TRBJ1-1; perhaps TRBD1 as D (6 bases). V lost 6 bases to trimming and J lost 6 bases, with 11 bases between them. Germline CDR1 is LNHDA and CDR2 is SQIVND (reference sequence). This CDR3 region has 12 residues.

The chain recombines TRBV5-1 with TRBJ2-2; 12 positions match TRBD1. V dropped 5 bases and J dropped 1; count of bases not matched to a gene: 9. Germline V gene data show CDR1 as SGHRS and CDR2 as YFSETQ. CDR3 length equals 18 residues. CDR3 amino acids: CASRGGTGGSGNTGELFF. CDR3 DNA sequence: TGCGCCAGCAGAGGTGGGACAGGGGGCTCGGGGAACACCGGGGAGCTGTTTTTT.

The chain carries TRBV5-6 and TRBJ2-7, with unresolved D. The germline CDR1 and CDR2 sequences are SGHDT and YYEEEE. CDR3 length: 13 residues. V lost 0 bases and J lost 0, with 4 bases in between. This CDR3 is CASSLANSYEQYF. The CDR3 coding sequence is TGTGCCAGCAGCTTGGCGAACTCCTACGAGCAGTACTTC.

The chain recombines TRBV5-1 with TRBJ2-5; D unresolved. The CDR3 has 15 residues. From germline, CDR1 is SGHRS and CDR2 YFSETQ. Between the trimmed V and J ends, which lost 3 bases and 1 base, there was a span of 13 bases. The chain's CDR3 is CASSYRAPAQETQYF. CDR3 in DNA: TGCGCCAGCAGCTATCGGGCCCCCGCCCAAGAGACCCAGTACTTC.

The chain couples TRBV2 to TRBJ1-4; D gene unclear. CDR1 is SNHLY and CDR2 is FYNNEI in the germline V gene. The V end lost 1 base, the J end lost 0 bases, and 18 bases lay between the germline ends. The CDR3 totals 19 residues. This chain's CDR3 is CASSEVRGSFSSTNEKLFF. The DNA of the CDR3 is TGTGCCAGCAGTGAAGTGCGAGGGAGCTTTAGCTCAACTAATGAAAAACTGTTTTTT.